The next 21 T cell receptor beta chains were all read from a single sample in a study of identical twins. TCRdb ran MiXCR on the 5' RACE reads and lists one entry per CDR3 protein. The repertoire holds 450,000 to 600,000 distinct CDR3 sequences, with under 25% as singletons. The same data also went into a second study, on yellow fever vaccine responses in identical twins.

The sequencing sample was made of CD4+ T cells sorted from blood. The receptors were sampled from a woman aged 18-29 years in good health.

The chain combines TRBV3-1 with TRBJ2-3; unclear D gene. The CDR3 loop spans 15 amino acids. In germline, CDR1 is LGHDT, CDR2 YNNKEL (reference sequence). Trimming cost V 0 bases and J 4 bases, with 11 bases left between them. The CDR3: CASSQDSRPPDTQYF. The CDR3 DNA follows: TGTGCCAGCAGCCAAGACTCCCGGCCCCCAGATACGCAGTATTTT.

This chain links TRBV5-1 with TRBJ2-6; D remains unclear. The CDR3 runs to 15 residues. The V end lost 0 bases, the J end lost 1 base, and 5 bases lay between the germline ends. Germline CDR1 is SGHRS and CDR2 is YFSETQ. CDR3 residues: CASSLAVSGANVLTF. In DNA form, the CDR3 reads TGCGCCAGCAGCTTGGCCGTTTCTGGGGCCAACGTCCTGACTTTC.

This sequence joins TRBV6-1 and TRBJ2-2; 11 nucleotides match TRBD1. The CDR3 runs 13 residues. Per germline, CDR1 MNHNS and CDR2 SASEGT. With 8 bases clipped from V and 6 bases from J, the junction kept 2 bases outside the gene matches. The chain's CDR3 is CASAGQGAGELFF. The CDR3, as DNA: TGTGCCAGCGCGGGACAGGGGGCCGGGGAGCTGTTTTTT.

The CDR3 sequence: CASSAYFRPQETQYF. The CDR3 DNA reads as TGTGCCAGCAGCGCCTACTTCAGACCGCAAGAGACCCAGTACTTC. J is TRBJ2-5 and V is TRBV12-3 or TRBV12-4, with unresolved D. Trimming removed 6 bases at V and 2 bases at J, with 16 bases between. This CDR3 contains 15 residues.

The chain recombines TRBV19 with TRBJ1-5; a possible D gene is TRBD1 (5 bases). Germline V lookup: CDR1 LNHDA, CDR2 SQIVND (reference sequence). The V end was cut by 1 base, the J end by 7 bases, with 14 bases between. The CDR3 totals 15 residues. CDR3 coding DNA: TGTGCCAGTAGTATAGTCCGGCCAGGGCAGCAGCCCCAGCATTTT. Translation: CASSIVRPGQQPQHF. The whole variable domain, remainder taken from reference TRBV19 and TRBJ1-5, is DGGITQSPKYLFRKEGQNVTLSCEQNLNHDAMYWYRQDPGQGLRLIYYSQIVNDFQKGDIAEGYSVSREKKESFPLTVTSAQKNPTAFYLCASSIVRPGQQPQHFGDGTRLSIL.

This clonotype was detected many times. This chain links TRBV29-1 with TRBJ2-7; D is undetermined. The CDR3 contains 12 residues. V dropped 5 bases and J dropped 2 bases, with 10 bases sitting between them. Germline V lookup: CDR1 SQVTM, CDR2 ANQGSEA. The CDR3, as DNA: TGCAGCGTTTTGGGCATAACCTACGAGCAGTACTTC. This gives the protein CSVLGITYEQYF.

This clonotype appeared a few times. The V call is TRBV27, the J call TRBJ1-4; a weak D match, TRBD1 (5 bases). The germline V gene encodes CDR1 MNHEY and CDR2 SMNVEV (reference sequence). The V end was cut by 5 bases, the J end by 6 bases, with 13 bases between. The CDR3 runs 14 residues. The DNA for the CDR3 is TGTGCCAGCAGTCTTTGGGACGGGGATGAAAAACTGTTTTTT. It translates to CASSLWDGDEKLFF.

This clonotype was picked up a small number of times. J is TRBJ1-1 and V is TRBV4-1, with D perhaps TRBD1 (5 bases). CDR3 length: 15 residues. Germline V gene sequence: CDR1 MGHRA, CDR2 YSYEKL. Deletions cut 3 bases from V and 1 base from J, with 12 bases between. Written as DNA, the CDR3 is TGCGCCAGCAGCCATGTCCTAAGGGGGAACACTGAAGCTTTCTTT. This translates into CASSHVLRGNTEAFF.

The chain employs TRBV5-1 and TRBJ2-2; 10 positions match TRBD2. V was clipped by 4 bases and J by 2 bases; unmatched bases: 11. There are 18 residues in the CDR3. Germline CDR1 SGHRS, CDR2 YFSETQ. The CDR3 is CASSPTGLAFGNTGELFF. Written as DNA, the CDR3 is TGCGCCAGCAGCCCAACGGGACTAGCGTTTGGAAACACCGGGGAGCTGTTTTTT.

This chain uses TRBV28 with TRBJ1-2; 8 positions agree with TRBD1. V lost 3 bases and J lost 0; bases outside the gene matches: 9. The germline CDR1 and CDR2 sequences are MDHEN and SYDVKM. The CDR3 extends over 17 amino acids. The CDR3 loop reads CASSFPTGVGANYGYTF. In DNA form, the CDR3 reads TGTGCCAGCAGTTTCCCGACAGGGGTAGGGGCTAACTATGGCTACACCTTC.

This rearrangement joins TRBV10-3 to TRBJ1-1; 7 positions match TRBD1. The CDR3 runs to 12 residues. V dropped 2 bases and J dropped 8; count of bases not matched to a gene: 2. Germline V gene lookup returns CDR1 ENHRY and CDR2 SYGVKD. CDR3 coding DNA: TGTGCCATCAGTGAGCGGGACAGAGAAGCTTTCTTT. Its protein product is CAISERDREAFF.

This clonotype has a handful of counts. The V gene is TRBV6-1, the J gene TRBJ2-1; a possible D gene is TRBD2 (5 bases). The V and J ends lost 5 bases and 6 bases respectively, with 20 bases between them. CDR1 is MNHNS and CDR2 is SASEGT in the germline V gene. The CDR3 runs 16 residues. The CDR3 DNA reads TGTGCCAGCAGTCGATACTTTCGGACGGGGAGCAATGAGCAGTTCTTC. Protein product: CASSRYFRTGSNEQFF.

This clonotype turned up a few times. The rearrangement joins TRBV29-1 to TRBJ2-3; D uncertain. Germline CDR1 is SQVTM and CDR2 is ANQGSEA. The V end was cut by 4 bases, the J end by 3 bases, with 14 bases between. The CDR3 runs 14 residues. The CDR3 sequence: CSVGPRLGTDTQYF. The CDR3 DNA is TGCAGCGTTGGCCCACGACTGGGAACAGATACGCAGTATTTT.

This clonotype was seen more than once but under ten times. J is TRBJ2-2 and V is TRBV12-3 or TRBV12-4; 9 nucleotides align to TRBD1. V lost 6 bases, J lost 4 bases, and 12 bases stayed unmatched. The CDR3 has 17 amino acids. The CDR3 sequence is CASSWDPGQGVTGELFF. DNA of the CDR3: TGTGCCAGCAGCTGGGACCCGGGACAGGGCGTCACCGGGGAGCTGTTTTTT.

This clonotype was seen a handful of times. The chain has TRBV7-9 and TRBJ2-2; D is perhaps TRBD2 (5 bases). The V gene's germline CDR1 is SEHNR and CDR2 FQNEAQ (reference sequence). This CDR3 has 14 residues. Trimming pared 1 base from V and 4 bases from J, leaving 7 bases between. CDR3 loop: CASSLGTLTGELFF. The CDR3 region has the DNA TGTGCCAGCAGCTTAGGGACTCTCACCGGGGAGCTGTTTTTT. The full variable domain, in which reference TRBV7-9 and TRBJ2-2 provide the parts outside the CDR3, is DTGVSQNPRHKITKRGQNVTFRCDPISEHNRLYWYRQTLGQGPEFLTYFQNEAQLEKSRLLSDRFSAERPKGSFSTLEIQRTEQGDSAMYLCASSLGTLTGELFFGEGSRLTVL.

A few counts support this clonotype. The rearrangement uses TRBV20-1 and TRBJ2-5, with 9 bases aligning to TRBD1. Germline V gives CDR1 DFQATT, CDR2 SNEGSKA (reference sequence). V lost 4 bases and J lost 5; bases outside the gene matches: 8. The CDR3 totals 14 residues. The CDR3 sequence: CSATKQGARETQYF. CDR3 coding DNA: TGCAGTGCTACCAAACAGGGGGCGAGGGAGACCCAGTACTTC.

This clonotype was observed a handful of times. The rearrangement links TRBV4-1 to TRBJ1-5, with 7 bases lining up with TRBD1. The CDR3 runs 15 residues. Losses at the gene ends were 6 bases for V and 7 bases for J; bases not matched to a gene: 12. Germline lookup yields CDR1 MGHRA and CDR2 YSYEKL. CDR3 loop: CASSDKFDRAQPQHF. The DNA for the CDR3 is TGCGCCAGCAGTGATAAGTTTGACAGGGCCCAGCCCCAGCATTTT.

The chain uses TRBV7-9 and TRBJ2-7; tentatively, D is TRBD2 (6 bases). Germline-derived CDR1 and CDR2 are SEHNR and FQNEAQ (reference sequence). This CDR3 contains 13 residues. The germline V and J ends were trimmed by 7 bases and 4 bases, with 14 bases remaining between them. In DNA, the CDR3 is TGTGCCAGCACGGGACTGTCCCGTTACGAGCAGTACTTC. It encodes CASTGLSRYEQYF.

This clonotype was detected only a few times. This rearrangement joins TRBV3-1 to TRBJ2-2; no clear D gene. CDR3 length: 14 residues. CDR1 and CDR2 (germline): LGHDT, YNNKEL (reference sequence). Trimming stripped 4 bases from V and 6 bases from J, with 12 bases between. The CDR3 spells CASSPEGVPGELFF. In DNA, the CDR3 is TGTGCCAGCAGCCCGGAAGGAGTACCCGGGGAGCTGTTTTTT.

The chain links TRBV20-1 to TRBJ2-7; 10 bases are a match to TRBD2. Germline V gene lookup returns CDR1 DFQATT and CDR2 SNEGSKA (reference sequence). V shed 5 bases and J 2 bases; nucleotides not matched to a gene: 3. The CDR3 covers 13 residues. The CDR3 reads CSAALAGAYEQYV. The CDR3 nucleotides read TGCAGTGCTGCCCTAGCGGGGGCCTACGAGCAGTACGTC.

This clonotype occurred a few times. The chain couples TRBV20-1 to TRBJ2-7, with D perhaps matching TRBD1 (6 bases). CDR3 length: 12 residues. V gave up 4 bases and J gave up 2 bases, with 9 bases separating them. Germline CDR1 is DFQATT and CDR2 is SNEGSKA (reference sequence). The CDR3 coding sequence is TGCAGTGCTACGGGACAAGCCTACGAGCAGTACTTC. Protein sequence: CSATGQAYEQYF.